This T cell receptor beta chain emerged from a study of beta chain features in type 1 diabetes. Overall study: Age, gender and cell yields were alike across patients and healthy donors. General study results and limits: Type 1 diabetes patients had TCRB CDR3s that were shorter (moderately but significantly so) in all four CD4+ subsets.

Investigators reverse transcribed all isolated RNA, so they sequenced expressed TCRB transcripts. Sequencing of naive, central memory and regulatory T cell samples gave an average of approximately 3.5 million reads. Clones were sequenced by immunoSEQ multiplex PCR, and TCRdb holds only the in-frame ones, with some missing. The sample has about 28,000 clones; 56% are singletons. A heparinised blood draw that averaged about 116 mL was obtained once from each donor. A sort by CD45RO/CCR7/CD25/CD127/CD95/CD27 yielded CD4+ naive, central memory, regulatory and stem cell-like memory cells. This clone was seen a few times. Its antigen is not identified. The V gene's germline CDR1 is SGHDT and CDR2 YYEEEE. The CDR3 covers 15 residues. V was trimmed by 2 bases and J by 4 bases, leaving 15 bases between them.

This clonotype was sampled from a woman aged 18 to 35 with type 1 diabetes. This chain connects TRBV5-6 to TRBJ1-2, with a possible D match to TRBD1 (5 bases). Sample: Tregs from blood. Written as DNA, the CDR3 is TGTGCCAGCAGCTTATATCCGGGGGAGGGCTATGGCTACACCTTC. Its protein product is CASSLYPGEGYGYTF.